This T cell receptor beta chain was sequenced during a study of T cells after yellow fever vaccination. TCRdb re-called the 5' RACE reads through MiXCR, storing one row per CDR3 protein. Among about 360,000 distinct CDR3 sequences listed, 6% to 8% were seen once. Germline lookup yields CDR1 SSHAT and CDR2 FNYEAQ (reference sequence). The CDR3 extends over 15 amino acids. This clonotype was counted only a few times. A junction boundary mismatches the germline segment, possibly from a read error. This clonotype was sampled from a man in his thirties or forties who received the YFV17D yellow fever vaccine. Sequencing used PBMCs, obtained 5 days after the yellow fever booster vaccination. The chain recombines TRBV7-7 with TRBJ2-1; weak D call: TRBD2 (6 bases). The DNA for the CDR3 is TGTGCTAGCAGCTTAGGGGCGGGAAGACCTGATGAGCAGTTCTTC. Translating gives CASSLGAGRPDEQFF.